These 8 T cell receptor beta chains were all obtained from the same sample, sequenced in a study of T cells in localized non-small cell lung cancer. TCRdb's table, derived via immunoSEQ multiplex PCR, lists solely in-frame clones and lacks some. Among roughly 9,900 clones listed, more than 45% were seen once. Source: lymph node tissue, taken before any cancer treatment. The receptors were sampled from a woman between 35 and 75 years old with stage II squamous cell lung carcinoma.

In this sample, this clone turned up a few times. The chain employs TRBV6-8 and TRBJ1-2, with a weak D call TRBD1 (5 bases). V was clipped by 6 bases and J by 6 bases, with 23 bases between them. The CDR3 extends over 16 amino acids. Germline values: CDR1 MNHGY, CDR2 SAAAGT. CDR3 in amino acids: CASSPIGLGERDGYTF. The CDR3 bases are TGTGCCAGCAGCCCTATAGGTCTGGGGGAGAGGGATGGCTACACCTTC.

The chain's CDR3 is CASSMVGTGGTGELFF. CDR3 sequence (DNA): TGTGCCAGTAGTATGGTTGGGACAGGGGGGACCGGGGAGCTGTTTTTT. The chain links TRBV19 to TRBJ2-2; 11 nucleotides agree with TRBD1. The CDR3 is made up of 16 amino acids. With V trimmed by 3 bases and J by 5 bases, 5 bases remained unmatched. CDR1 is LNHDA, CDR2 SQIVND, per germline (reference sequence). The variable domain in full, with the rest retrieved from reference TRBV19 and TRBJ2-2, is DGGITQSPKYLFRKEGQNVTLSCEQNLNHDAMYWYRQDPGQGLRLIYYSQIVNDFQKGDIAEGYSVSREKKESFPLTVTSAQKNPTAFYLCASSMVGTGGTGELFFGEGSRLTVL.

This chain links TRBV25-1 with TRBJ1-3, with D unresolved. V lost 1 base to trimming and J lost 0 bases, with 7 bases between them. This CDR3 region has 15 residues. Germline CDR1 MGHDK, CDR2 SYGVNS. In DNA, the CDR3 is TGTGCCAGCAGTGAATGGGAGGACTCTGGAAACACCATATATTTT. This translates into CASSEWEDSGNTIYF.

The CDR3 protein is CASRPGGDTGELFF. CDR3 sequence (DNA): TGTGCCAGTAGGCCCGGGGGGGACACCGGGGAGCTGTTTTTT. The chain couples TRBV19 to TRBJ2-2; 8 bases are a match to TRBD2. The trim removed 6 bases at V and 3 bases at J, leaving 3 bases unmatched. From germline, CDR1 is LNHDA and CDR2 SQIVND (reference sequence). The length of the CDR3 is 14 residues.

This sequence joins TRBV14 and TRBJ2-7; a possible D gene is TRBD1 (5 bases). Germline CDR1 SGHDN, CDR2 FVKESK. V was clipped by 1 base and J by 4 bases, with 17 bases between them. The CDR3 contains 16 residues. CDR3 residues: CASSQGIRAGKYEQYF. In DNA, the CDR3 is TGTGCCAGCAGCCAAGGAATTAGGGCAGGGAAGTACGAGCAGTACTTC.

V and J are TRBV11-3 and TRBJ2-2; D may be TRBD2 (6 bases). The length of the CDR3 is 15 residues. V lost 3 bases and J lost 3, with 11 bases in between. The germline CDR1 and CDR2 sequences are SGHNT and YENEEA. DNA for the CDR3: TGTGCCAGCAGCTTTAGCGGTTCTTACACCGGGGAGCTGTTTTTT. This translates into CASSFSGSYTGELFF.

This clone was detected only a few times. V gene TRBV6-8 combines with J gene TRBJ1-1, with D unresolved. This CDR3 is 13 amino acids long. Per germline, CDR1 MNHGY and CDR2 SAAAGT. Trimming took 7 bases from V and 1 from J, leaving 10 bases between them. The CDR3 bases are TGTGCCAGCATCCTAAACAAGAACACTGAAGCTTTCTTT. Translated, it gives CASILNKNTEAFF.

The rearrangement joins TRBV5-1 to TRBJ2-5; D is perhaps TRBD1 (6 bases). The CDR3 runs 15 residues. Germline loops: CDR1 SGHRS, CDR2 YFSETQ. V lost 0 bases to trimming and J lost 9 bases, with 18 bases between them. The CDR3 region has the DNA TGCGCCAGCAGCTTGGCGACAGGCCTGAAGAGGGCCCAGTACTTC. It is translated as CASSLATGLKRAQYF.